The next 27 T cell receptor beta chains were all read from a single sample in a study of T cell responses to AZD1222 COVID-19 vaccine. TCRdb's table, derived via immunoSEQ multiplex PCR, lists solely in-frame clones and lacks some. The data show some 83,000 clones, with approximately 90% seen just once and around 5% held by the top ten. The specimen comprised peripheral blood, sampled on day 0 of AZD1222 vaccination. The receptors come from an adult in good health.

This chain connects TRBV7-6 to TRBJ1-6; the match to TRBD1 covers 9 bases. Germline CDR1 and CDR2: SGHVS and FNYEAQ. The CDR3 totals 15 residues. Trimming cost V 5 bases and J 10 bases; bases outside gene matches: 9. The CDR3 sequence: CASSQRGQGLSPLHF. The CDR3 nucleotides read TGTGCCAGCAGCCAAAGGGGACAGGGATTATCACCCCTCCACTTT.

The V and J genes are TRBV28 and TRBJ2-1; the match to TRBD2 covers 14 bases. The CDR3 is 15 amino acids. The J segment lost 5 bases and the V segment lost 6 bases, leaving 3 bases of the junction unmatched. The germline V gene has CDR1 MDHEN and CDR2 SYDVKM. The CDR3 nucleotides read TGTGCCAGCAGCCTGACTAGCGGGGGGGACAATGAGCAGTTCTTC. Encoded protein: CASSLTSGGDNEQFF.

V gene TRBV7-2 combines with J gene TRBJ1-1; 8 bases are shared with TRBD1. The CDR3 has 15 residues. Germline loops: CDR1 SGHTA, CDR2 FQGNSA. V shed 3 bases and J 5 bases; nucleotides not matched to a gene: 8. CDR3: CASSFRTGTNTEAFF. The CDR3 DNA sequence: TGTGCCAGCAGCTTTAGGACAGGGACTAATACTGAAGCTTTCTTT.

The CDR3 region is CASSFLSGAMRVNEQFF. In DNA form, the CDR3 reads TGTGCCAGCAGCTTCTTAAGCGGGGCAATGAGGGTGAATGAGCAGTTCTTC. This rearrangement joins TRBV7-9 to TRBJ2-1; 7 bases are a match to TRBD2. The J segment lost 7 bases and the V segment lost 3 bases, leaving 15 bases of the junction unmatched. Germline-derived CDR1 and CDR2 are SEHNR and FQNEAQ (reference sequence). The CDR3 length is 17 residues.

CDR3 loop: CASSPRGTEAFF. CDR3 coding DNA: TGTGCCAGCAGTCCCCGGGGGACTGAAGCTTTCTTT. V usage is TRBV12-3 or TRBV12-4 and J usage is TRBJ1-1; D perhaps matches TRBD1 (5 bases). Trimming took 5 bases from V and 5 from J, leaving 9 bases between them. CDR3 length equals 12 residues.

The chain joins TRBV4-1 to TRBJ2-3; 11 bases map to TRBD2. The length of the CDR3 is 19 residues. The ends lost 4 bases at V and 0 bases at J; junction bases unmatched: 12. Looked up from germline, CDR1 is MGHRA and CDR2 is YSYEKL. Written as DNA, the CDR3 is TGCGCCAGCAGCCGTTTAACAATAGCGGGGGGGAAGAGCACAGATACGCAGTATTTT. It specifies CASSRLTIAGGKSTDTQYF.

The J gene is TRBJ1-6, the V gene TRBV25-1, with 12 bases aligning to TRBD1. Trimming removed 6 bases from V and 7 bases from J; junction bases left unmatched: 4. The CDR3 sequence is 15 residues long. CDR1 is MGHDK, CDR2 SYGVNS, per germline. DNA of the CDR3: TGTGCCAGCAGAGGGGACAGGGGGCGGAATTCACCCCTCCACTTT. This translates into CASRGDRGRNSPLHF.

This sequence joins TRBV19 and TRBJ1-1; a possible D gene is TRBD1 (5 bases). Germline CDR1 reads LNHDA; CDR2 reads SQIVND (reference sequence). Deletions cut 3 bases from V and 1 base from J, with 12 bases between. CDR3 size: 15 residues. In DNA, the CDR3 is TGTGCCAGTAGTATTTGGTGGGGGACGAACACTGAAGCTTTCTTT. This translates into CASSIWWGTNTEAFF.

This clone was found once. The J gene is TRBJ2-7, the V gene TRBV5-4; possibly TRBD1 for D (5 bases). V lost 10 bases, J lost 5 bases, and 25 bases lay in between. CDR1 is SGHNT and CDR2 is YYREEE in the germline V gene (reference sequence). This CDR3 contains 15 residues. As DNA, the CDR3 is TGTGCCTTCGAAGGGTCGACAGCCCTTGGGAACGAGCAGTACTTC. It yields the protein CAFEGSTALGNEQYF.

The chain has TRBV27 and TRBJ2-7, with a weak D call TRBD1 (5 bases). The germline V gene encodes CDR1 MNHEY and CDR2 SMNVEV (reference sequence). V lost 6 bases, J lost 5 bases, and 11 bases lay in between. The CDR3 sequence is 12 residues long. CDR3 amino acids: CASSPRGHEQYF. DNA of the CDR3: TGTGCCAGCAGCCCAAGGGGCCACGAGCAGTACTTC.

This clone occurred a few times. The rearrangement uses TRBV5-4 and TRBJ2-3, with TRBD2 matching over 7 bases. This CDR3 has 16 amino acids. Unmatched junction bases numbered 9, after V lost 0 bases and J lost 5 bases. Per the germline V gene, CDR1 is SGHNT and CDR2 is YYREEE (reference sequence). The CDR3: CASSLASKRGLDTQYF. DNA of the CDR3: TGTGCCAGCAGCTTGGCCAGTAAGCGGGGCTTAGATACGCAGTATTTT.

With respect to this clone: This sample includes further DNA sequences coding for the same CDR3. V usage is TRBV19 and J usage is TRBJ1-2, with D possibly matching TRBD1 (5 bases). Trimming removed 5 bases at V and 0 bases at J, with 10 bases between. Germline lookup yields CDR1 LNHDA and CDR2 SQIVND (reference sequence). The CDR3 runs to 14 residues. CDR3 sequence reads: CASSAQGTNYGYTF. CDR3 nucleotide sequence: TGTGCCAGTAGTGCCCAGGGTACTAACTATGGCTACACCTTC.

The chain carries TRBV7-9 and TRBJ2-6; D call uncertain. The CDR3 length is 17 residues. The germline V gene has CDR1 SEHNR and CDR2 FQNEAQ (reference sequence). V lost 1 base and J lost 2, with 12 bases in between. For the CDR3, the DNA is TGTGCCAGCAGCTTAGGATTGAGCCCCACTGGGGCCAACGTCCTGACTTTC. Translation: CASSLGLSPTGANVLTF.

CDR3 region: CASSPSTGRYGYTF. CDR3 DNA sequence: TGTGCCAGCAGCCCAAGCACAGGGAGATATGGCTACACCTTC. The genes are TRBV7-2 and TRBJ1-2; maybe TRBD1 (6 bases). Trimming removed 5 bases from V and 5 bases from J, with 15 bases in between. The CDR3 runs to 14 residues. Germline CDR1 is SGHTA and CDR2 is FQGNSA.

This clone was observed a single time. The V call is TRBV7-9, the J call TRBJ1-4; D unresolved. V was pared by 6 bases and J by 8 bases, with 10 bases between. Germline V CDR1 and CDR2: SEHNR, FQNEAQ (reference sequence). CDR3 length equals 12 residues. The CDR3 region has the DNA TGTGCCAGCAGGGTCTCAGAGGAAAAACTGTTTTTT. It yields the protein CASRVSEEKLFF.

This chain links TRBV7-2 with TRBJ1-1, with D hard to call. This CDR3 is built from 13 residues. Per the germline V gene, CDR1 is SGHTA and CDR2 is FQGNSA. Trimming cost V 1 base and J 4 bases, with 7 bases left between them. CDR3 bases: TGTGCCAGCAGCTTAGTATCCCTCACTGAAGCTTTCTTT. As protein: CASSLVSLTEAFF. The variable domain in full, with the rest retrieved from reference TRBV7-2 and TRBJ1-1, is GAGVSQSPSNKVTEKGKDVELRCDPISGHTALYWYRQSLGQGLEFLIYFQGNSAPDKSGLPSDRFSAERTGGSVSTLTIQRTQQEDSAVYLCASSLVSLTEAFFGQGTRLTVV.

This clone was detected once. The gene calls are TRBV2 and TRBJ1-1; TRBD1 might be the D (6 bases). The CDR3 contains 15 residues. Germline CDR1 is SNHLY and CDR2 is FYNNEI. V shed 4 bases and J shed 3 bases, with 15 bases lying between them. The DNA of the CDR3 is TGTGCCAGCAGTGGGGACACCGCCCAGTACACTGAAGCTTTCTTT. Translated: CASSGDTAQYTEAFF.

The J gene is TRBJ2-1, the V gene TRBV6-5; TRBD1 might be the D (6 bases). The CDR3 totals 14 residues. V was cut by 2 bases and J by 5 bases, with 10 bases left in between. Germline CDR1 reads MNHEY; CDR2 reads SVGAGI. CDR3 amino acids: CASSYRDTNNEQFF. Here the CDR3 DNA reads TGTGCCAGCAGTTACCGGGACACGAACAATGAGCAGTTCTTC.

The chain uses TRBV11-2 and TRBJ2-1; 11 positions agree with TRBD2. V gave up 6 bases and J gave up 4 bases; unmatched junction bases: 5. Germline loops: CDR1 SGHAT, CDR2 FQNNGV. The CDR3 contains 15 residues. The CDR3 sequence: CASRPTSGVYNEQFF. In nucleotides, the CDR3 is TGTGCCAGCAGGCCGACTAGCGGGGTGTACAATGAGCAGTTCTTC.

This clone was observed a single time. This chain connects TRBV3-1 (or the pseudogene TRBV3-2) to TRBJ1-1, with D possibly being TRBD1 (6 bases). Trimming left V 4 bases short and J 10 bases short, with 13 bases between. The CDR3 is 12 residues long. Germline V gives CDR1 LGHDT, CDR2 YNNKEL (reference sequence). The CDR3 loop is CASSPPRGRAFF. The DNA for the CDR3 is TGTGCCAGCAGCCCACCCAGGGGAAGAGCTTTCTTT.

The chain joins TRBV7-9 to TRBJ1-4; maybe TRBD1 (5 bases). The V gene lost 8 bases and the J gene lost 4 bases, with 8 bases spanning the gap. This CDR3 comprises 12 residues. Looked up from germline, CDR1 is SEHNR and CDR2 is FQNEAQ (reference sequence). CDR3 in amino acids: CASGRGNEKLFF. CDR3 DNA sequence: TGTGCCAGCGGTAGGGGTAATGAAAAACTGTTTTTT.

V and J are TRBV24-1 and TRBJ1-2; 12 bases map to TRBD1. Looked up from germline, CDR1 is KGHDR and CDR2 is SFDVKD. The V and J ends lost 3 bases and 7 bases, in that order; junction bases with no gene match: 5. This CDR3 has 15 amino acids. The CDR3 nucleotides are TGTGCCACCAGTGATCCCGGGACAGGGGGCCGTGGCTACACCTTC. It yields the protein CATSDPGTGGRGYTF.

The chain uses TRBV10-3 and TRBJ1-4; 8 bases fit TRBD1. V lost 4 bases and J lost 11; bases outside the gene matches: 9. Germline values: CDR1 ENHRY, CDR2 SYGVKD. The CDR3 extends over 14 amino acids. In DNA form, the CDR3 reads TGTGCCATCAGTGCAGGACAGGGCCGCGGGAAACTGTTTTTT. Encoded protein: CAISAGQGRGKLFF.

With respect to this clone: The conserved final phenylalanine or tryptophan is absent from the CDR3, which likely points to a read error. The CDR3 is CASRSRGRVETEAFL. DNA of the CDR3: TGTGCCAGCAGGTCCAGGGGGCGGGTGGAGACTGAAGCTTTCCTT. The rearrangement uses TRBV6-5 and TRBJ1-1; 8 nucleotides line up with TRBD1. After removal of 6 bases from V and 5 bases from J, the junction contained 11 bases not matched to a gene. This CDR3 has 15 residues. The germline gives CDR1 MNHEY, CDR2 SVGAGI.

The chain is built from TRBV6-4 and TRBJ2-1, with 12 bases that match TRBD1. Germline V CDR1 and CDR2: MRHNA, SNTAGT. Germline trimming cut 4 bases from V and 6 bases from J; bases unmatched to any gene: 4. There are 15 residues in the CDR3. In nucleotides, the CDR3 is TGTGCCAGCAGTGTGGGACAGGGGGCCTTCAATGAGCAGTTCTTC. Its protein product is CASSVGQGAFNEQFF.

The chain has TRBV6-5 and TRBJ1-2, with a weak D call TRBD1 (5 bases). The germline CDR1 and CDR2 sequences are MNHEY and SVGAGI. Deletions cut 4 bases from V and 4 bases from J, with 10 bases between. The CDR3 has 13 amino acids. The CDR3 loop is CASSSQGRYGYTF. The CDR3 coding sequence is TGTGCCAGCAGTTCCCAGGGCCGCTATGGCTACACCTTC.

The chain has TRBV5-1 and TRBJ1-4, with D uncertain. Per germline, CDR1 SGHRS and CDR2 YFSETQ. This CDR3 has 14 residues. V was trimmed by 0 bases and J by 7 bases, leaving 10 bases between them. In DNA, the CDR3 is TGCGCCAGCAGCTTGGCCGTCGGTGTTGAAAAACTGTTTTTT. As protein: CASSLAVGVEKLFF.